This T cell receptor beta chain was observed in a study of blood T cell repertoires in COVID-19 (dated by TCRdb to 2018 to 2020). As for the study more broadly: Collaborator samples came from the United States, Italy and Spain and covered acute and convalescent phases of COVID-19. The material from the prospective study consisted of cDNA or gDNA derived from T cells, B-cell-depleted T cells, or PBMCs. Subjects who had been exposed to COVID-19, were actively infected with it, or had recovered from it provided the deeply sampled blood TCRbeta repertoires that made up the dataset. A freely available public database, intended as a resource for researchers studying the immune response to SARS-CoV-2, is where the repertoires were released. The samples were drawn from two sources: the first 160 participants of the ongoing ImmuneRACE study, and about 1,300 subjects contributed by 6 global collaborators. Nearly every sample came with metadata listing a de-identified subject ID, COVID-19 status, age in years and sex. Where available, HLA class I and class II types were taken from metadata supplied by the sample provider and were not determined by assay-based typing.

One collaborating source in Seattle enrolled patients during active infection and followed them longitudinally through the course of disease. Each collaborating institution followed its own protocols to collect whole blood in K2EDTA tubes. For TCRbeta analysis, collaborator samples were shipped as frozen whole blood, as isolated PBMCs, or as DNA extracted from either sample type. Taken from cysteine to phenylalanine, the CDR3 has 15 residues. Of the read, only the CDR3 DNA is kept; its 45 bases are in frame from base 1. Overall results and qualifications from the work: The quantity of clinical and demographic metadata differed by source and by participant and was supplied without curation.

The sample holds one count of this clone. The target of this receptor is not known. Base qualities were left out, and no much larger clone turns up one base away. TCRbeta CDR3 regions were amplified from genomic DNA using the immunoSEQ Assay, a bias-controlled multiplex PCR. Processing in the source paper ran as follows. The number of nucleated cells in each sample was estimated by amplification of reference gene primers within the assay. To quantify the absolute abundance of each unique TCRbeta CDR3 rearrangement, sequence reads were collapsed and filtered. For each sample, productive Simpson clonality was calculated as the square root of Simpson's diversity index over productive rearrangements. Here the immuneACCESS table is served through TCRdb, limited to in-frame sequences with V and J called. Missing clones are a known gap in these copies; in checked studies unresolved V genes cover under half, and the rest lacks a known reason. Clone size and V and J calls were adopted from that table, with D and trimming inferred from the DNA. This sample has under 400,000 clones in its table, and 88% of those were observed once. The top ten clones comprise 1.5% to 2% of the sample.

This TCR came from a woman aged 25 to 39 with COVID-19, enrolled during active disease. Material for sequencing was peripheral blood. Rearrangement joined TRBV1 to TRBJ1-6. TRBV1 is tagged as a pseudogene. The base sequence is TGCACCAGCAGCCACATCAGTGAGCGTAATTCACCCCTCCACTTT. Translated, it reads CTSSHISERNSPLHF.